The clone carrying this T cell receptor beta chain was seen only a few times. What it recognizes is unknown. The entry originates in a study of vaccination and CD4 T cells after COVID-19. Study overall: Every culture used as a control got a CEFX pool, an HIV-1 Nef pool, or no peptide. The study's findings and limits: Within the convalescent patients, a median approximately 87% of the SARS-CoV-2-reactive clones were ones that appeared only post-vaccination.

Sequenced with the Oncomine TCR Beta short-read assay was DNA taken from cultured CD4+ T cells. Each CDR3 protein gets one entry after TCRdb re-called the PCR reads with MiXCR. This table has some 10,000 distinct CDR3 sequences, 65% appearing once. The treatment is: roughly 10-day PBMC culture with coronavirus spike peptide pools or control peptides (ViraFEST assay). Specimen: CD4+ T cells from blood, cultured in vitro, collected before SARS-CoV-2 vaccination. This sequence originates from a human donor who had recovered from COVID-19.

The CDR3 is CSAPDRAPSGANVLTF. The DNA of the CDR3 is TGCAGTGCTCCGGACAGGGCCCCCTCTGGGGCCAACGTCCTGACTTTC. This chain uses TRBV20-1 with TRBJ2-6; 8 bases are shared with TRBD1. Germline trimming cut 5 bases from V and 0 bases from J; bases unmatched to any gene: 6. Per the germline V gene, CDR1 is DFQATT and CDR2 is SNEGSKA (reference sequence). This CDR3 spans 16 amino acids.